The entry below gives a single T cell receptor beta chain sequence along with its context. This sample stems from a study of shared T cell receptors in the human thymus. Clones were read by immunoSEQ multiplex PCR, and TCRdb kept only the in-frame ones, dropping some. This sample has about 380,000 clones, with roughly 94% found just once. Sequenced: thymocytes. The origin of this receptor is a human donor.

The CDR3 bases are TGTGCCAGCAGCCAGTCTCCCCGGGGACTAGGGCCCAATGAGCAGTTCTTC. Protein: CASSQSPRGLGPNEQFF. This sequence joins TRBV4-2 and TRBJ2-1; TRBD2 matches 8 bases. The trim removed 3 bases at V and 6 bases at J, leaving 13 bases unmatched. CDR1 and CDR2 from the germline V gene are LGHNA and YNFKEQ. The CDR3 is made up of 17 amino acids.